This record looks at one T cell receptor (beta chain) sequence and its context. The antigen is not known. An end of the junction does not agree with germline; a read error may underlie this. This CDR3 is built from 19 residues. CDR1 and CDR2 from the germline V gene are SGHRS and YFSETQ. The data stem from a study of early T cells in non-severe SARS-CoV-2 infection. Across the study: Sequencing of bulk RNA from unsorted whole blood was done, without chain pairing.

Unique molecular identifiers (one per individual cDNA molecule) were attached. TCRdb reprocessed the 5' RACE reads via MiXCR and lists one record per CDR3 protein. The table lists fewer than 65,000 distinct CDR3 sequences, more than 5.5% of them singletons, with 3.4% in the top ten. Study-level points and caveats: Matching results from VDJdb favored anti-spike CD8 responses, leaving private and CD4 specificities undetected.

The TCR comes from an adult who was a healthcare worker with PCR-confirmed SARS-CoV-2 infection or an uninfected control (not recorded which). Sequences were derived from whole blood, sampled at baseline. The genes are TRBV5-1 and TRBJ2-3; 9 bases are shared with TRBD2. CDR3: CASSLQNISAGGLTDTQYF. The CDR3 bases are TGCGCCAGCAGCTTGCAAAATATCTCAGCGGGAGGACTCACAGATACTCAGTATTTT.